The clone carrying this TCR beta chain appeared many times. Its antigen is still unknown. RNA transcripts were the template for amplifying TCR beta CDR3 regions. HTBI primers drove first-round RT-PCR of the TCR CDR3. TCRdb itself ran the multiplex PCR reads through MiXCR, one entry per CDR3 protein. The repertoire holds fewer than 350,000 distinct CDR3 sequences, with roughly 15% as singletons. This sample was included in a study of T cells in Graves' hyperthyroidism and ophthalmopathy. The blood specimen was taken at initial hyperthyroidism diagnosis, before any ophthalmopathy symptoms. General observations from the study: Blood also contained most expanded thyroid clonotypes above 0.001. With a median lead of about six months before onset, the model predicted ophthalmopathy.

The CDR3 contains 16 residues. The V end lost 5 bases, the J end lost 0 bases, and 17 bases lay between the germline ends. CDR1 DFQATT and CDR2 SNEGSKA come from the germline V gene (reference sequence). This sequence was found in a woman between 50 and 59 years old with Graves' hyperthyroidism that later progressed to Graves' ophthalmopathy. The V and J genes are TRBV20-1 and TRBJ1-5; D is perhaps TRBD1 (5 bases). Source material: blood. The CDR3 here is CSALRWGDNSNQPQHF. DNA for the CDR3: TGCAGTGCTCTTAGATGGGGCGATAATAGCAATCAGCCCCAGCATTTT.